These 9 T cell receptor beta chains were sequenced from one sample in a study of blood T cell repertoires in COVID-19. Clones were read by immunoSEQ multiplex PCR, and TCRdb kept only the in-frame ones, dropping some. The sample includes about 23,000 clones, more than 75% seen only once; the top ten take approximately 17%. The sample consisted of peripheral blood. The receptors here all came from a woman over 75 with acute or convalescent COVID-19.

The rearrangement links TRBV5-1 to TRBJ1-2, with D perhaps matching TRBD1 (6 bases). V was cut by 0 bases and J by 4 bases, with 16 bases left in between. The CDR3 length is 16 residues. CDR1 and CDR2 (germline): SGHRS, YFSETQ. This CDR3 is CASSLVVGAQGYGYTF. As DNA, the CDR3 is TGCGCCAGCAGCTTGGTGGTGGGGGCGCAGGGCTATGGCTACACCTTC.

The chain uses TRBV3-1 (or the pseudogene TRBV3-2) and TRBJ2-7; perhaps TRBD2 as D (5 bases). In germline, CDR1 is LGHDT, CDR2 YNNKEL (reference sequence). V gave up 1 base and J gave up 7 bases, with 8 bases separating them. This CDR3 spans 12 amino acids. The CDR3 coding sequence is TGTGCCAGCAGCCAAGGACCGGGGGAGCAGTACTTC. Translation: CASSQGPGEQYF.

The gene calls are TRBV2 and TRBJ1-3; D unclear. Germline values: CDR1 SNHLY, CDR2 FYNNEI. The V end lost 8 bases, the J end lost 5 bases, and 13 bases lay between the germline ends. This CDR3 contains 13 residues. CDR3 amino acids: CASYSEERNTIYF. The CDR3 bases are TGTGCCAGCTATTCTGAAGAGAGAAACACCATATATTTT.

The chain is built from TRBV5-8 and TRBJ1-1; D gene unclear. V lost 5 bases and J lost 5, with 16 bases in between. The CDR3 loop spans 14 amino acids. CDR1 SGHTS and CDR2 YDEGEE come from the germline V gene. CDR3 DNA sequence: TGTGCCAGCAGAGACCGGGAACGACGGACTGAAGCTTTCTTT. It yields the protein CASRDRERRTEAFF.

The CDR3 coding sequence is TGCGCCAGCAGTTTTCAACAGGGTCCGGAGCAGTACTTC. This codes for CASSFQQGPEQYF. J is TRBJ2-7 and V is TRBV5-1; D may be TRBD1 (6 bases). There are 13 residues in the CDR3. In germline, CDR1 is SGHRS, CDR2 YFSETQ. Trimming shortened V by 5 bases and J by 7 bases, and 16 bases separated the two germline ends. Full variable domain (remainder filled in from reference TRBV5-1 and TRBJ2-7): KAGVTQTPRYLIKTRGQQVTLSCSPISGHRSVSWYQQTPGQGLQFLFEYFSETQRNKGNFPGRFSGRQFSNSRSEMNVSTLELGDSALYLCASSFQQGPEQYFGPGTRLTVT.

This clone was counted a few times. The CDR3 DNA follows: TGTGCCAGCAGCACCCCCGGGACCTACGAGCAGTACTTC. This gives the protein CASSTPGTYEQYF. V gene TRBV7-2 combines with J gene TRBJ2-7, with D perhaps TRBD2 (5 bases). Germline loops: CDR1 SGHTA, CDR2 FQGNSA. The CDR3 extends over 13 amino acids. V was shortened by 5 bases and J by 2 bases, with 10 bases between the two germline ends.

As regards this clone: At one boundary the junction diverges from the germline segment, which might be a read error. J is TRBJ2-1 and V is TRBV7-7; 12 bases are a match to TRBD2. Germline V CDR1 and CDR2: SSHAT, FNYEAQ (reference sequence). The CDR3 has 14 amino acids. The CDR3 loop reads CASSLTSGGNEQFF. CDR3 in DNA: TGTGCTAGCAGCTTGACTAGCGGGGGCAATGAGCAGTTCTTC. Full variable domain (rest looked up from reference TRBV7-7 and TRBJ2-1): GAGVSQSPRYKVTKRGQDVTLRCDPISSHATLYWYQQALGQGPEFLTYFNYEAQPDKSGLPSDRFSAERPEGSISTLTIQRTEQRDSAMYRCASSLTSGGNEQFFGPGTRLTVL.

The rearrangement uses TRBV30 and TRBJ1-1, with D maybe TRBD1 (6 bases). V lost 3 bases to trimming and J lost 1 base, with 21 bases between them. CDR1 GTSNPN and CDR2 SVGIG come from the germline V gene (reference sequence). This CDR3 contains 17 residues. Here the CDR3 DNA reads TGTGCCTGGAGATCAAAAGGGGCCTTACAGGGGAACACTGAAGCTTTCTTT. As protein: CAWRSKGALQGNTEAFF.

The chain links TRBV6-6 to TRBJ1-1, with 10 bases identical to TRBD1. CDR3 length equals 15 residues. Trimming removed 5 bases from V and 1 base from J; junction bases left unmatched: 4. CDR1 and CDR2 from the germline V gene are MNHNY and SVGAGI (reference sequence). The CDR3 sequence: CASSRDRGWNTEAFF. The CDR3 coding sequence is TGTGCCAGCAGTCGGGACAGGGGATGGAACACTGAAGCTTTCTTT.